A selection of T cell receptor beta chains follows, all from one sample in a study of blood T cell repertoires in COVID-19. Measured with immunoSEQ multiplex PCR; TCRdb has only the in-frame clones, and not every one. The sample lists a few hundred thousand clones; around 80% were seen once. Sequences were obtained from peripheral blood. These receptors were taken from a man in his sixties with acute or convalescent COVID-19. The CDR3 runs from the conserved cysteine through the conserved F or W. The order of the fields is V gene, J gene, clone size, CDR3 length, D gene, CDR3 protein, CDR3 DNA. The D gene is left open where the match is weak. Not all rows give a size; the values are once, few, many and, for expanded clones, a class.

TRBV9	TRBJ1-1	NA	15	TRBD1	CASSVTGGLNTEAFF	TGTGCCAGCAGCGTTACAGGGGGTTTGAACACTGAAGCTTTCTTT
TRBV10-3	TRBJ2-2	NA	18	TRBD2	CATSLGLAGGRNTGELFF	TGTGCCACCAGCCTGGGACTAGCGGGAGGGCGGAACACCGGGGAGCTGTTTTTT
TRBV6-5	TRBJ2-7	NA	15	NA	CASSYSSLAPYEQYF	TGTGCCAGCAGTTACTCGAGTCTAGCGCCCTACGAGCAGTACTTC
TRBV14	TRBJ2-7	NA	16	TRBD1	CASSQPPGQGTYEQYF	TGTGCCAGCAGCCAACCGCCGGGACAGGGAACCTACGAGCAGTACTTC
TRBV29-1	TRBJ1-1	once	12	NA	CSVGRGGTEAFF	TGCAGCGTTGGTAGAGGGGGCACTGAAGCTTTCTTT
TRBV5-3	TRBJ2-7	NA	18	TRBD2	CARRAPGLAGGSSYEQYF	TGTGCCAGACGCGCGCCGGGACTAGCGGGGGGGAGCTCCTACGAGCAGTACTTC
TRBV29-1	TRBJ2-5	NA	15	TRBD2	CSVGRTSGIKETQYF	TGCAGCGTCGGTCGGACTAGCGGGATTAAAGAGACCCAGTACTTC
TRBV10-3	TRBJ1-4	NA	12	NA	CAIRRTDEKLFF	TGTGCCATCAGGCGGACAGATGAAAAACTGTTTTTT
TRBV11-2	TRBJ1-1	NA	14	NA	CASSPVRGRGEAFF	TGTGCCAGCAGCCCCGTCAGGGGTAGGGGTGAAGCTTTCTTT
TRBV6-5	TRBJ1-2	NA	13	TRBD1	CASRGQGIYGYTF	TGTGCCAGCAGAGGACAGGGTATCTATGGCTACACCTTC
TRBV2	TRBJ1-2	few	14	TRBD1	CASSTTGGVDGYTF	TGTGCCAGCAGTACGACAGGGGGGGTGGATGGCTACACCTTC
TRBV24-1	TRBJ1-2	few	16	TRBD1	CATSDSRTGGVYGYTF	TGTGCCACCAGTGACTCCCGGACAGGGGGCGTCTATGGCTACACCTTC
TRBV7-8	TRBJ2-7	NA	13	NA	CASSPKGSYEQYF	TGTGCCAGCAGTCCGAAGGGGTCCTACGAGCAGTACTTC
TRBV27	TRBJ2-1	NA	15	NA	CASSFDGAPYNEQFF	TGTGCCAGCAGTTTCGATGGGGCCCCTTACAATGAGCAGTTCTTC
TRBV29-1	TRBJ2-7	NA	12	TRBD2	CSVTSGSYEQYF	TGCAGCGTTACTAGCGGGAGCTACGAGCAGTACTTC
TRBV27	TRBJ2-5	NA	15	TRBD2	CASSLSASGRETQYF	TGTGCCAGCAGTTTATCTGCTAGCGGGAGAGAGACCCAGTACTTC
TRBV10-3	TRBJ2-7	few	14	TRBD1	CAITTPGTGEEQYF	TGTGCCATCACCACCCCCGGGACAGGGGAGGAGCAGTACTTC
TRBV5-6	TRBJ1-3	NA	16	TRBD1	CASSLNSGGAGNTIYF	TGTGCCAGCAGCCTCAACTCAGGGGGCGCTGGAAACACCATATATTTT
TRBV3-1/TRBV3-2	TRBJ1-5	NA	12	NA	CASSQVEGPQHF	TGTGCCAGCAGCCAAGTCGAGGGGCCCCAGCATTTT
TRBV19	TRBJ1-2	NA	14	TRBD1	CATLGTGGRYGYTF	TGTGCCACCCTTGGGACAGGGGGTAGGTATGGCTACACCTTC
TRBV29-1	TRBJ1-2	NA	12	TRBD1	CSVEDRGWGYTF	TGCAGCGTCGAAGACAGGGGGTGGGGCTACACCTTC
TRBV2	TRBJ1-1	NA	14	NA	CASSEYGQYSEAFF	TGTGCCAGCAGTGAATATGGTCAATATAGTGAAGCTTTCTTT
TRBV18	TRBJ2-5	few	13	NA	CASSPGQKETQYF	TGTGCCAGCTCACCCGGACAGAAAGAGACCCAGTACTTC
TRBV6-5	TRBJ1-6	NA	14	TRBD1	CASRKDRISSPLHF	TGTGCCAGCAGGAAGGACAGGATTTCTTCACCCCTCCACTTT
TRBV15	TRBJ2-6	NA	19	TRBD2	CATSRDRLAGTVAANVLTF	TGTGCCACCAGCAGAGATAGACTAGCGGGAACGGTCGCGGCCAACGTCCTGACTTTC
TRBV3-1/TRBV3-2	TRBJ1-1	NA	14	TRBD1	CASGTGGRFTEAFF	TGTGCCAGCGGGACAGGGGGCAGGTTCACTGAAGCTTTCTTT
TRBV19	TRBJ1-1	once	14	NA	CASSPMWSDSQAFF	TGTGCCAGTAGTCCCATGTGGAGTGACAGCCAAGCTTTCTTT
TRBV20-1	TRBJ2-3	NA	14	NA	CSASGAGSTDTQYF	TGCAGTGCTAGTGGGGCAGGGAGCACAGATACGCAGTATTTT
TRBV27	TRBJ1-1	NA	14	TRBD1	CASRREGQGAKAFF	TGTGCCAGCAGGCGAGAGGGACAGGGGGCGAAGGCTTTCTTT
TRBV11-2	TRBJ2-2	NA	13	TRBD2	CASSWRGTGELFF	TGTGCCAGCAGCTGGCGGGGGACCGGGGAGCTGTTTTTT
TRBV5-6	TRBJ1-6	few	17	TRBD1	CASSLLGQGRVRSPLHF	TGTGCCAGCAGCTTGTTGGGACAGGGCCGAGTTCGGTCACCCCTCCACTTT
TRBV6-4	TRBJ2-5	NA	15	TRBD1	CASSPGQGPQETQYF	TGTGCCAGCAGCCCGGGACAGGGGCCTCAAGAGACCCAGTACTTC
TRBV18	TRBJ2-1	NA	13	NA	CASSSRGTYEQFF	TGTGCCAGCTCATCAAGGGGAACTTATGAGCAGTTCTTC
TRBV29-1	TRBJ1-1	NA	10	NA	CSATDQGAFF	TGCAGCGCTACGGACCAGGGGGCTTTCTTT
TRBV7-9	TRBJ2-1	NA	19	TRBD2	CASSIRILRTSGRAHEQFF	TGTGCCAGCAGCATACGTATTTTGCGGACTAGCGGGAGGGCCCATGAGCAGTTCTTC
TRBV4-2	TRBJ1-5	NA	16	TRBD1	CASSQEGTGVWQPQHF	TGTGCCAGCAGCCAAGAAGGGACAGGGGTTTGGCAGCCCCAGCATTTT
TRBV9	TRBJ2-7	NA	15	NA	CASSVRSAVVYEQYF	TGTGCCAGCAGCGTACGGTCGGCGGTGGTTTACGAGCAGTACTTC
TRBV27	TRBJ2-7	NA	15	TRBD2	CASSPSSAGPYGQYF	TGTGCCAGCAGTCCATCTTCAGCGGGACCCTACGGGCAGTACTTC
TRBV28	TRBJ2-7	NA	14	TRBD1	CASSQPGQVYEQYF	TGTGCCAGCAGTCAACCGGGACAGGTCTACGAGCAGTACTTC
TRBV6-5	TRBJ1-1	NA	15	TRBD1	CASLARDRAGTEAFF	TGTGCCAGCCTCGCCCGGGACAGGGCGGGCACTGAAGCTTTCTTT
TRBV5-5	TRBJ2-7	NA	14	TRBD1	CASRFGTDSYEQYF	TGTGCCAGCAGGTTCGGGACAGACTCCTACGAGCAGTACTTC
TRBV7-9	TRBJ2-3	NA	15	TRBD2	CASTSTSGGGDTQYF	TGTGCCAGCACCTCGACTAGCGGGGGTGGGGATACGCAGTATTTT
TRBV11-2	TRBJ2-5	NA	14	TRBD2	CASSPRLAQETQYF	TGTGCCAGCAGCCCAAGACTAGCCCAAGAGACCCAGTACTTC
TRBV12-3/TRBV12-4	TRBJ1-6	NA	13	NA	CASRARGDSPLHF	TGTGCCAGCAGAGCTCGAGGAGATTCACCCCTCCACTTT
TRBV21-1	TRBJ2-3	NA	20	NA	CASSKDTSGRSLRGTDTQYF	TGTGCCAGCAGCAAAGATACTAGCGGGAGGTCTCTACGGGGCACAGATACGCAGTATTTT
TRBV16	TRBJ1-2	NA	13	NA	CASSQTGNYGYTF	TGTGCCAGCAGCCAAACAGGGAACTATGGCTACACCTTC
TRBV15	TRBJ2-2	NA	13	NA	CATSRVMTGELFF	TGTGCCACCAGCAGAGTTATGACCGGGGAGCTGTTTTTT
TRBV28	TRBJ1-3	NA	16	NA	CASSLSRGDSGNTIYF	TGTGCCAGCAGTTTATCGCGGGGTGACTCCGGAAACACCATATATTTT
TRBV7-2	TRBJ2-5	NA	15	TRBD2	CASSSSGGLQETQYF	TGTGCCAGCAGCTCCAGCGGGGGCCTCCAAGAGACCCAGTACTTC
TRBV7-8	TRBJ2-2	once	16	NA	CASSRAHSGNTGELFF	TGTGCCAGCAGCCGTGCGCATAGCGGAAACACCGGGGAGCTGTTTTTT
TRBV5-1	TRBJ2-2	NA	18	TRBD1	CASSLRARQGANTGELFF	TGCGCCAGCAGCTTGCGGGCTAGACAGGGGGCGAACACCGGGGAGCTGTTTTTT